Listed below are T cell receptor beta chains from one sample, sequenced in a study of shared clonotypes between healthy human individuals. Sequencing was performed with immunoSEQ multiplex PCR; in TCRdb, only in-frame clones are kept and a portion is missing. The sample contains about 1 million clones, 65% to 75% of which appear only once. The source material was memory CD4+ T cells sorted from blood. These receptors all stem from a man younger than 35 in good health. CDR3s include the opening cysteine and the closing phenylalanine or tryptophan. A D gene is named only where the DNA matches it firmly.

TRBV4-1 | NA | CASSQEGTGREKLFF
TRBV11-2 | NA | CASSLDSPLEQFF
TRBV29-1 | TRBD2 | CSVSAGVSDTQYF
TRBV12-5 | TRBD2 | CASGSGLATLYQETQYF
TRBV11-2 | NA | CASSLDNTGELFF
TRBV5-1 | TRBD2 | CASSPTGLAGASYNEQFF
TRBV27 | TRBD1 | CASSPTGWYGYTF
TRBV5-4 | TRBD1 | CASSYPGQGGTEAFF
TRBV2 | NA | CASSPGEGHGANVLTF
TRBV6-5 | NA | CASSPPQSSYEQYF
TRBV7-2 | NA | CASSLGSLQGVGSTEAFF
TRBV7-2 | NA | CASSFGNPYEQYF
TRBV10-1 | NA | CASRDSLSTDTQYF
TRBV7-2 | NA | CASSLELGADTQYF
TRBV27 | TRBD1 | CASRGQGSYEQYF
TRBV6-6 | NA | CASSYVQGSYEQYF
TRBV6-5 | TRBD1 | CASKRGQAGQPQHF
TRBV9 | TRBD1 | CASSVEGAGEKLFF
TRBV18 | TRBD2 | CASFLAANTGELFF
TRBV30 | TRBD1 | CAWSVLTGAQAFF
TRBV18 | NA | CASSPAGQYTGELFF
TRBV15 | NA | CATSRGKGEGTDTQYF
TRBV10-2 | TRBD1 | CASNRGRYNEQFF
TRBV7-8 | TRBD2 | CASSLRAGNSYNEQFF
TRBV6-1 | NA | CASGDGGNQPQHF